The clone carrying this T cell receptor (beta chain) was detected once. This entry belongs to a study of blood T cell repertoires in COVID-19. Clones were sequenced by immunoSEQ multiplex PCR, and TCRdb holds only the in-frame ones, with some missing. This table has 70,000 to 95,000 clones, roughly 88% appearing once. V was clipped by 6 bases and J by 2 bases; unmatched bases: 5. CDR1 and CDR2 (germline): SQVTM, ANQGSEA. This CDR3 is 13 amino acids long. Sequencing input: peripheral blood. The TCR comes from a woman aged 70-85 years with acute or convalescent COVID-19. The chain joins TRBV29-1 to TRBJ2-7, with 9 bases aligning to TRBD1. The CDR3 DNA is TGCAGCGTCGGGACAGGGAGTCCCTACGAGCAGTACTTC. This gives the protein CSVGTGSPYEQYF.